These T cell receptor beta chains were read from a single sample in a study of T cells after yellow fever vaccination. TCRdb redid the calling of the 5' RACE reads with MiXCR, one entry per CDR3 protein. The sample includes about 400,000 distinct CDR3 sequences, over 5% of them seen just once. The sequencing used PBMCs, collected 5 days after the yellow fever booster vaccination. The origin of the receptors is a man aged 25 to 45 who received the YFV17D yellow fever vaccine. The CDR3 runs from the conserved cysteine through the conserved F or W. Each record gives: clone size, J gene, V gene, D gene, CDR3 length, CDR3 protein, CDR3 DNA. A D gene is named only where the DNA matches it firmly. Size is omitted from some rows. Given values are once, few, many or a class for expanded clones.

>few|TRBJ1-4|TRBV4-3|.|19
CASSQDLVGAFRFNEKLFF
TGCGCCAGCAGCCAAGATCTTGTGGGGGCTTTCCGCTTTAATGAAAAACTGTTTTTT
>many|TRBJ2-7|TRBV18|TRBD2|14
CASSPGGPGLEQYF
TGTGCCAGCTCGCCGGGAGGGCCAGGTCTCGAGCAGTACTTC
>few|TRBJ2-4|TRBV4-3|TRBD2|15
CASSQDGLAGNIQYF
TGCGCCAGCAGCCAAGACGGACTAGCAGGGAACATTCAGTACTTC
>.|TRBJ2-1|TRBV9|TRBD2|15
CASGVELADYNEQFF
TGTGCCAGCGGCGTAGAACTAGCGGATTACAATGAGCAGTTCTTC
>many|TRBJ2-5|TRBV9|TRBD2|14
CASRGLAGGETQYF
TGTGCCAGCAGAGGACTAGCGGGTGGTGAGACCCAGTACTTC
>few|TRBJ2-3|TRBV7-9|.|16
CASSLLFWGLRDTQYF
TGTGCCAGCAGCTTATTATTTTGGGGACTTAGGGATACGCAGTATTTT
>many|TRBJ2-7|TRBV5-8|.|13
CASSRGPSYEQYF
TGTGCCAGCAGCCGAGGGCCATCCTACGAGCAGTACTTC
>many|TRBJ2-2|TRBV5-1|.|12
CASNTDTGELFF
TGCGCCAGCAACACGGACACCGGGGAGCTGTTTTTT
>many|TRBJ1-5|TRBV12-3/TRBV12-4|.|15
CASSGGTDFFGPQHF
TGTGCCAGCAGTGGGGGGACGGACTTTTTTGGGCCCCAGCATTTT
>few|TRBJ2-3|TRBV20-1|TRBD2|15
CSASGAGGPTDTQYF
TGCAGTGCTAGCGGAGCGGGAGGGCCCACAGATACGCAGTATTTT
>few|TRBJ2-7|TRBV4-3|.|12
CASISPSGRQYF
TGCGCCAGTATTAGCCCCTCCGGGAGGCAGTACTTC
>.|TRBJ1-5|TRBV7-2|.|16
CASSLEGPGGNQPQHF
TGTGCCAGCAGCTTAGAAGGTCCCGGAGGCAATCAGCCCCAGCATTTT
>.|TRBJ2-7|TRBV12-3/TRBV12-4|.|16
CASSLAQWGSTYEQYF
TGTGCCAGCAGTTTAGCGCAGTGGGGCTCCACCTACGAGCAGTACTTC
>many|TRBJ2-1|TRBV19|TRBD2|12
CASSWQAGEQFF
TGTGCCAGTAGTTGGCAAGCGGGGGAGCAGTTCTTC
>few|TRBJ2-2|TRBV12-3/TRBV12-4|TRBD1|17
CASSLRQGVVVTGELFF
TGTGCCAGCAGTTTGAGACAGGGGGTGGTGGTGACCGGGGAGCTGTTTTTT
>.|TRBJ1-5|TRBV18|.|15
CASSLWAAVSQPQHF
TGTGCCAGCTCTTTGTGGGCGGCAGTAAGTCAGCCCCAGCATTTT
>few|TRBJ2-1|TRBV7-8|TRBD2|16
CASTLSGLAGIGEQFF
TGTGCCAGCACCCTGTCCGGGCTAGCGGGAATCGGTGAGCAGTTCTTC
>many|TRBJ1-5|TRBV27|.|17
CASSSRTGMTFHQPQHF
TGTGCCAGCAGTTCGAGAACAGGGATGACGTTCCATCAGCCCCAGCATTTT
>many|TRBJ2-7|TRBV6-2/TRBV6-3|.|18
CASSYPIRQKVSSYEQYF
TGTGCCAGCAGTTACCCTATCCGGCAAAAGGTGAGCTCCTACGAGCAGTACTTC
>few|TRBJ2-2|TRBV30|.|14
CAWSVTAGTGELFF
TGTGCCTGGAGTGTGACCGCCGGGACCGGGGAGCTGTTTTTT
>many|TRBJ2-1|TRBV28|TRBD2|16
CASSLSRSGSRNEQFF
TGTGCCAGCAGTTTATCCCGGAGCGGGAGTAGGAATGAGCAGTTCTTC
>few|TRBJ2-3|TRBV5-6|.|15
CASSLGVPYTDTQYF
TGTGCCAGCAGCTTGGGCGTTCCATACACAGATACGCAGTATTTT
>few|TRBJ2-2|TRBV6-5|.|13
CASSYRQPGELFF
TGTGCCAGCAGTTACCGGCAGCCCGGGGAGCTGTTTTTT
>many|TRBJ2-3|TRBV5-4|.|16
CASSLTTGSTTDTQYF
TGTGCCAGCAGCCTTACAACAGGGTCCACCACAGATACGCAGTATTTT
>.|TRBJ2-4|TRBV5-6|.|15
CASSLRAKAKNIQYF
TGTGCCAGCAGCTTGAGGGCAAAAGCCAAAAACATTCAGTACTTC
>.|TRBJ2-5|TRBV20-1|.|13
CSASQGHTETQYF
TGCAGTGCTAGTCAGGGCCATACGGAGACCCAGTACTTC
>many|TRBJ2-7|TRBV4-1|TRBD2|15
CASSQEPSGAYEQYF
TGCGCCAGCAGCCAAGAACCTAGCGGGGCCTACGAGCAGTACTTC
>few|TRBJ2-5|TRBV5-4|.|13
CASSSPAAETQYF
TGTGCCAGCAGCTCCCCGGCAGCAGAGACCCAGTACTTC
>.|TRBJ2-3|TRBV24-1|.|14
CATSRFPPTDTQYF
TGTGCCACCAGTCGTTTTCCTCCCACAGATACGCAGTATTTT
>.|TRBJ1-4|TRBV7-9|.|15
CASSLDPAVNEKLFF
TGTGCCAGCAGCTTAGACCCAGCCGTTAATGAAAAACTGTTTTTT
>few|TRBJ2-1|TRBV7-6|TRBD1|14
CASSRRTGRSEQFF
TGTGCCAGCAGCAGAAGGACAGGGCGGAGTGAGCAGTTCTTC
>.|TRBJ2-5|TRBV7-2|.|13
CASSLGWDETQYF
TGTGCCAGCAGCTTAGGGTGGGATGAGACCCAGTACTTC
>few|TRBJ2-3|TRBV7-9|.|17
CASRQPPLADLTDTQYF
TGTGCCAGCAGACAACCTCCTTTAGCGGACCTCACAGATACGCAGTATTTT
>.|TRBJ1-6|TRBV12-3/TRBV12-4|TRBD1|15
CASRRQGLLNSPLHF
TGTGCCAGCAGGAGACAGGGGTTGTTAAATTCACCCCTCCACTTT
>few|TRBJ2-4|TRBV3-1|TRBD2|15
CASSQGGARGDIQYF
TGTGCCAGCAGCCAGGGAGGTGCGCGGGGGGACATTCAGTACTTC
>many|TRBJ2-7|TRBV20-1|TRBD2|14
CSATTSASSYEQYF
TGCAGTGCTACAACTAGCGCAAGCTCCTACGAGCAGTACTTC
>few|TRBJ2-7|TRBV20-1|TRBD2|15
CSARDFKREGYEQYF
TGCAGTGCTAGAGATTTCAAGCGGGAGGGGTACGAGCAGTACTTC